Listed below are T cell receptor beta chains from one sample, sequenced in a study of blood T cell repertoires in COVID-19. TCRdb's table, derived via immunoSEQ multiplex PCR, lists solely in-frame clones and lacks some. The profile covers roughly 150,000 clones, with 85% to 90% appearing a single time and 11% taken by the ten largest. Sample: peripheral blood. The receptors derive from a woman of 80 years or more with acute or convalescent COVID-19. Each CDR3 is given with its conserved first and last residue. Each record gives: clone size, D gene, J gene, V gene, CDR3 DNA, CDR3 protein. A D gene is named only where the DNA matches it firmly. Clone size is shown for a subset of rows, as once, few, many or a class of expanded clone.

NA TRBD1 TRBJ2-7 TRBV30 TGTGCCTGGAAAACAGGGGTCGAGCAGTACTTC CAWKTGVEQYF
NA NA TRBJ1-2 TRBV25-1 TGTGCCAGCAGTGAGGGGGGGGCGACTAACTATGGCTACACCTTC CASSEGGATNYGYTF
NA TRBD1 TRBJ1-4 TRBV19 TGTGCCAGTAAATTACAGGGGTCGAGTGAAAAACTGTTTTTT CASKLQGSSEKLFF
NA NA TRBJ2-3 TRBV21-1 TGTGCCAGCAGCAAAGAGGGGGGGTCAGTAGCAGATACGCAGTATTTT CASSKEGGSVADTQYF
NA NA TRBJ2-5 TRBV7-2 TGTGCCAGCAGTCCCCGGAGGGGCGGGGAGACCCAGTACTTC CASSPRRGGETQYF
few TRBD1 TRBJ1-1 TRBV9 TGTGCCAGCAGCGGAACAGGGGGCACTGAAGCTTTCTTT CASSGTGGTEAFF
NA NA TRBJ2-3 TRBV18 TGTGCCAGCTCCCCCGTGGTAACAGGCACAGATACGCAGTATTTT CASSPVVTGTDTQYF
once TRBD1 TRBJ2-2 TRBV11-2 TGTGCCAGCAGCTTTCGGGGACAGGGACGGGCCGGGGAGCTGTTTTTT CASSFRGQGRAGELFF
NA NA TRBJ1-1 TRBV27 TGTGCCAGCAGTTTTTCCCAGGGAACTGAAGCTTTCTTT CASSFSQGTEAFF
NA NA TRBJ2-7 TRBV11-2 TGTGCCAGCAGCTTAGTGGAGGGCTCCTTCTACGAGCAGTACTTC CASSLVEGSFYEQYF
NA NA TRBJ1-2 TRBV30 TGTGCCTGGAGTGTACGGGGGGTACATGGCTACACCTTC CAWSVRGVHGYTF
NA NA TRBJ2-5 TRBV6-2/TRBV6-3 TGTGCCAGCAGTCCGGGGATGACTTATGATGGCCAGTACTTC CASSPGMTYDGQYF
NA NA TRBJ2-5 TRBV2 TGTGCCAGCTCTATCGGGGAAGAGACCCAGTACTTC CASSIGEETQYF
NA TRBD1 TRBJ1-1 TRBV5-1 TGCGCCAGCAGCTTGGGGCAGGGGGAGAACACTGAAGCTTTCTTT CASSLGQGENTEAFF
NA NA TRBJ2-1 TRBV9 TGTGCCAGCAGCGTAGGGCGGGGCCCTGGATACAATGAGCAGTTCTTC CASSVGRGPGYNEQFF
NA NA TRBJ1-5 TRBV20-1 TGCAGTGCTAGTAAGGGGGTAACGCCCCAGCATTTT CSASKGVTPQHF
NA NA TRBJ1-1 TRBV6-5 TGTGCCAGCAGGCTCAACAAGAACACTGAAGCTTTCTTT CASRLNKNTEAFF
few TRBD2 TRBJ2-3 TRBV5-1 TGCGCCAGCACATATCGGGGACTAGCGGGCCATATCACAGATACGCAGTATTTT CASTYRGLAGHITDTQYF
NA TRBD2 TRBJ2-3 TRBV7-6 TGTGCCAGCAGCTCCCGGGGGGCGGGGGGCGCTCCGGATACGCAGTATTTT CASSSRGAGGAPDTQYF
NA NA TRBJ2-2 TRBV19 TGTGCCAGTAGTAACATAGGGGCCGGGGAGCTGTTTTTT CASSNIGAGELFF
NA TRBD1 TRBJ1-5 TRBV6-5 TGTGCCAGCAGTTCGGGACAGTGGGTCAATCAGCCCCAGCATTTT CASSSGQWVNQPQHF
NA TRBD1 TRBJ1-1 TRBV9 TGTGCCAGCAGCCTGACAGGGCGGCAGAACACTGAAGCTTTCTTT CASSLTGRQNTEAFF
few TRBD2 TRBJ2-5 TRBV2 TGTGCCAGCAGTGAAAGGACTAGCGGATTGGGCGAGACCCAGTACTTC CASSERTSGLGETQYF
NA TRBD1 TRBJ1-1 TRBV6-5 TGTGCCAGTAGTCGGACAGGCATGAACACTGAAGCTTTCTTT CASSRTGMNTEAFF
NA NA TRBJ2-7 TRBV7-2 TGTGCCAGCAGCTTACCGGGGACTCCGTACGAGCAGTACTTC CASSLPGTPYEQYF
NA TRBD2 TRBJ2-7 TRBV5-8 TGTGCCAGCAACCGGGGGGACCCGCAAGAGCAGTACTTC CASNRGDPQEQYF
NA TRBD1 TRBJ1-6 TRBV28 TGTGCCAGCAGTTCCAGGGCCACAGGGGGCTCTTCACCCCTCCACTTT CASSSRATGGSSPLHF
once NA TRBJ1-2 TRBV19 TGTGCCAGTAGTATACTAGTACAAAAAGCAAATGGCTACACCTTC CASSILVQKANGYTF
NA NA TRBJ1-2 TRBV12-3/TRBV12-4 TGTGCCAGCGGATCTAACTACTACTATGGCTACACCTTC CASGSNYYYGYTF
NA NA TRBJ1-2 TRBV28 TGTGCCAGCAGTTTATACGGGTCCTCGGGGGGCTATGGCTACACCTTC CASSLYGSSGGYGYTF
NA NA TRBJ1-2 TRBV3-1/TRBV3-2 TGTGCCAGCAGCCAAGTCCCAACCGGGTACACCTTC CASSQVPTGYTF
NA TRBD1 TRBJ2-1 TRBV7-9 TGTGCCAGCAGCTTAGCGGGACAGGGGCTAAGCTCCTACAATGAGCAGTTCTTC CASSLAGQGLSSYNEQFF
NA TRBD1 TRBJ1-1 TRBV5-5 TGTGCCAGCAGCTCGGCCGGGACAGGGAACACTGAAGCTTTCTTT CASSSAGTGNTEAFF
NA TRBD1 TRBJ1-1 TRBV6-5 TGTGCCAGCAGTTACTCGCCGGGACAGGGGAAAGCTTTCTTT CASSYSPGQGKAFF
once NA TRBJ2-7 TRBV7-9 TGTGCCAGCAGCCCCACAGTGAGGACTCCTCTTTCCGAGCAGTACTTC CASSPTVRTPLSEQYF
NA NA TRBJ2-5 TRBV11-3 TGTGCCAGCAGCTCCCCAGGAGAGACCCAGTACTTC CASSSPGETQYF